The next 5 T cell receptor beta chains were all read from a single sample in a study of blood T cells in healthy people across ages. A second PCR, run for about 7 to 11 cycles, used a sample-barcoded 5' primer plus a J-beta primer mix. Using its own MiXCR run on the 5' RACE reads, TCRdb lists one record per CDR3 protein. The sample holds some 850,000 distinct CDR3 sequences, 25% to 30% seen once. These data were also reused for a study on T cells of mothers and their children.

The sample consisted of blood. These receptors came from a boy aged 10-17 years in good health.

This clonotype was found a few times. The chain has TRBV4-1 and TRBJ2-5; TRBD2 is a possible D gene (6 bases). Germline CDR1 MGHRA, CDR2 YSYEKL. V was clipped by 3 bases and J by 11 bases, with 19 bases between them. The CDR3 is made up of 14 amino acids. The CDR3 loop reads CASSQDWRGDGQYF. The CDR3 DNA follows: TGCGCCAGCAGCCAGGATTGGCGGGGCGACGGGCAGTACTTC.

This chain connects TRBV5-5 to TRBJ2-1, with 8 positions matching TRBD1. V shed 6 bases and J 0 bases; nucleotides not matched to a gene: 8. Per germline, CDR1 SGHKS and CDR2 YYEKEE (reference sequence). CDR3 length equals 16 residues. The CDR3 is CASTKDRGSSYNEQFF. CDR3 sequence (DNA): TGTGCCAGCACCAAAGACAGGGGTAGCTCCTACAATGAGCAGTTCTTC. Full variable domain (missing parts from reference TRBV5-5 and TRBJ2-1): DAGVTQSPTHLIKTRGQQVTLRCSPISGHKSVSWYQQVLGQGPQFIFQYYEKEERGRGNFPDRFSARQFPNYSSELNVNALLLGDSALYLCASTKDRGSSYNEQFFGPGTRLTVL.

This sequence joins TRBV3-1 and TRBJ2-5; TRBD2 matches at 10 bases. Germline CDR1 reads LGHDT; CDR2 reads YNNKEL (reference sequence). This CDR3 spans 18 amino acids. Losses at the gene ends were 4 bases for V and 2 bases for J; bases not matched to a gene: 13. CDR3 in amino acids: CASSRDLGASGRQETQYF. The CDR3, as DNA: TGTGCCAGCAGCCGAGATCTAGGGGCTAGCGGGAGACAAGAGACCCAGTACTTC.

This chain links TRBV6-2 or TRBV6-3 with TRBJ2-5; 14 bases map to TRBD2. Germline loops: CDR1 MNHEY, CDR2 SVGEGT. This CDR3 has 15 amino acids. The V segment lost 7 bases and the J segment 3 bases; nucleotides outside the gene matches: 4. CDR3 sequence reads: CASNQGLAGEETQYF. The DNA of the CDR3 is TGTGCCAGCAACCAGGGACTAGCGGGGGAAGAGACCCAGTACTTC.

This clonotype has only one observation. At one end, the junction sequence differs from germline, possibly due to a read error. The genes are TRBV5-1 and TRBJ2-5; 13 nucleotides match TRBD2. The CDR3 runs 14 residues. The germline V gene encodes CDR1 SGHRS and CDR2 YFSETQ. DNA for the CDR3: TGCGCCAGCAGCCCAGGGACTAGCGGGGACCCCCCGTTCTTC. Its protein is CASSPGTSGDPPFF. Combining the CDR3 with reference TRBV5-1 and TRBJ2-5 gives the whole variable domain KAGVTQTPRYLIKTRGQQVTLSCSPISGHRSVSWYQQTPGQGLQFLFEYFSETQRNKGNFPGRFSGRQFSNSRSEMNVSTLELGDSALYLCASSPGTSGDPPFFGPGTRLLVL.